There are many counts of the clone carrying this TCR beta chain. This record belongs to a study of T-cell reconstitution after alpha-beta-depleted transplantation in children. Library preparation (for TCRbeta) was performed with unique molecular identifiers. One entry per CDR3 protein results from TCRdb running MiXCR on the PCR reads. The table lists more than 85,000 distinct CDR3 sequences, 10% of them singletons. V was pared by 0 bases and J by 0 bases, with 1 base of the junction left unmatched. The germline gives CDR1 SGHKS, CDR2 YYEKEE (reference sequence). This CDR3 has 15 amino acids. The chain employs TRBV5-5 and TRBJ2-3, with 7 bases lining up with TRBD2. This receptor was taken from a human donor who donated a stem cell graft to a child with acute lymphoblastic leukemia. This specimen was PBMCs from the stem cell graft donor, taken from the stem cell graft. CDR3 DNA: TGTGCCAGCAGCTTGGTTAGCGGGAGCACAGATACGCAGTATTTT. Amino acid sequence: CASSLVSGSTDTQYF.